A selection of T cell receptor beta chains follows, all from one sample in a study of CD8 T cells in ankylosing spondylitis. TCRdb re-called the 5' RACE reads through MiXCR, storing one row per CDR3 protein. This table holds approximately 440,000 distinct CDR3 sequences, 15% to 20% found once. The sequenced sample consisted of blood, either unsorted or a sorted T cell fraction (not recorded which). The receptor set was obtained from a male donor with ankylosing spondylitis. CDR3s include the opening cysteine and the closing phenylalanine or tryptophan. A D gene is named only where the DNA matches it firmly. The size of a clone is reported for some rows only, either as once, few or many, or as a class for expanded clones.

CASSLGGQQETQYF,TGTGCCAGCAGTTTAGGGGGACAGCAAGAGACCCAGTACTTC,TRBJ2-5,TRBD1,many,TRBV28
CSVSGQKNTEAFF,TGCAGTGTTTCGGGACAGAAGAACACTGAAGCTTTCTTT,TRBJ1-1,TRBD1,few,TRBV20-1
CASRQYRAILTGELFF,TGTGCCAGCAGACAGTACAGGGCCATTCTCACCGGGGAGCTGTTTTTT,TRBJ2-2,NA,many,TRBV6-1
CASSLDYRFRVGYEQYF,TGCGCCAGCAGCTTGGATTATCGATTCCGAGTCGGCTACGAGCAGTACTTC,TRBJ2-7,NA,few,TRBV5-1
CAISELDRAVPEAFF,TGTGCCATCAGTGAGCTGGACAGGGCCGTCCCTGAAGCTTTCTTT,TRBJ1-1,TRBD1,NA,TRBV10-3
CASSFGTKNTGELFF,TGCGCCAGCAGCTTCGGGACAAAGAACACCGGGGAGCTGTTTTTT,TRBJ2-2,NA,few,TRBV5-1
CASSAGLAGTGELFF,TGCGCCAGCAGCGCTGGACTAGCGGGAACCGGGGAGCTGTTTTTT,TRBJ2-2,TRBD2,few,TRBV5-1
CASSQGSGGGTYEQYF,TGTGCCAGCAGCCAAGGGAGCGGGGGAGGAACCTACGAGCAGTACTTC,TRBJ2-7,TRBD2,NA,TRBV3-1
CASSLGNTIYF,TGTGCCAGCAGCTTAGGAAACACCATATATTTT,TRBJ1-3,NA,many,TRBV12-3/TRBV12-4
CASSLLGMMNTGELFF,TGTGCCAGCAGTTTATTAGGAATGATGAACACCGGGGAGCTGTTTTTT,TRBJ2-2,NA,NA,TRBV28
CSAPPGGVVQGSQYF,TGCAGTGCCCCTCCCGGGGGGGTAGTTCAGGGTTCCCAGTACTTC,TRBJ2-5,TRBD2,few,TRBV20-1
CAISASDRNTEAFF,TGTGCCATCAGTGCGTCAGACAGGAACACTGAAGCTTTCTTT,TRBJ1-1,NA,NA,TRBV10-3
CASSQQRNRGEAFF,TGTGCCAGCAGTCAACAGCGGAACAGGGGTGAAGCTTTCTTT,TRBJ1-1,TRBD1,few,TRBV12-3/TRBV12-4
CASSTWTGGTGELFF,TGTGCCAGCAGCACGTGGACAGGGGGCACCGGGGAGCTGTTTTTT,TRBJ2-2,TRBD1,NA,TRBV5-8
CASSLSNVRETQYF,TGTGCCAGCAGCTTGAGTAATGTAAGAGAGACCCAGTACTTC,TRBJ2-5,NA,few,TRBV5-6
CASSKAGGTQPQHF,TGTGCCAGCAGTAAGGCAGGGGGCACTCAGCCCCAGCATTTT,TRBJ1-5,TRBD1,few,TRBV6-1
CSVDDTGELFF,TGCAGCGTTGACGACACCGGGGAGCTGTTTTTT,TRBJ2-2,NA,many,TRBV29-1
CASSFRSKTYEQYF,TGTGCCAGCAGCTTTCGATCTAAAACCTACGAGCAGTACTTC,TRBJ2-7,NA,NA,TRBV5-6
CASSSGGLPGVNEQYF,TGTGCCAGCAGCTCAGGGGGACTCCCTGGAGTCAACGAGCAGTACTTC,TRBJ2-7,NA,NA,TRBV7-9
CASSSGQLTDTQYF,TGCGCCAGCAGCTCGGGACAGCTAACAGATACGCAGTATTTT,TRBJ2-3,TRBD1,many,TRBV5-1
CASRADVPATNTGELFF,TGTGCCAGCAGGGCCGATGTGCCAGCCACAAACACCGGGGAGCTGTTTTTT,TRBJ2-2,NA,few,TRBV7-6
CASSQDPAGGPTDTQYF,TGTGCCAGCAGCCAAGACCCCGCGGGGGGCCCAACAGATACGCAGTATTTT,TRBJ2-3,TRBD2,few,TRBV3-1
CASSLGTGGREQFF,TGTGCCAGCAGCTTAGGGACAGGGGGCAGGGAGCAGTTCTTC,TRBJ2-1,TRBD1,few,TRBV7-3
CASIADSDRNTIYF,TGTGCCAGCATTGCGGACAGCGACAGAAACACCATATATTTT,TRBJ1-3,NA,many,TRBV12-3/TRBV12-4
CASSLPLVGRGGELFF,TGTGCCAGCAGCCTCCCACTCGTGGGACGTGGTGGGGAGCTGTTTTTT,TRBJ2-2,NA,few,TRBV3-1
CASRLGTSDYNEQFF,TGTGCCAGCAGACTAGGGACTAGCGACTACAATGAGCAGTTCTTC,TRBJ2-1,TRBD2,once,TRBV7-8